This T cell receptor beta chain emerged from a study of vaccination and CD4 T cells after COVID-19. In this sample, this clonotype turned up a few times. The CDR3 contains 13 residues. V gave up 9 bases and J gave up 3 bases; unmatched junction bases: 4. Germline V CDR1 and CDR2: KGHDR, SFDVKD. One entry per CDR3 protein, called by TCRdb with MiXCR from the PCR reads. The sample holds roughly 31,000 distinct CDR3 sequences, approximately 49% seen once. Time point defined: late sampling 161 to 241 days after vaccination in three convalescent patients. The specimen was CD4+ T cells from blood, collected about 7 months after SARS-CoV-2 vaccination. The clonotype comes from a human donor who had recovered from COVID-19. V usage is TRBV24-1 and J usage is TRBJ2-3; TRBD1 aligns across 8 bases. CDR3 in DNA: TGTGCCACCGGACAGGGTGGGACAGATACGCAGTATTTT. The encoded protein is CATGQGGTDTQYF.